The clone carrying this T cell receptor (beta chain) was seen ten or more times. This entry is derived from a study of blood T cells in healthy people across ages. Together with a sample-barcoded 5' primer, a J-beta primer mix was included in a second PCR lasting 7 to 11 cycles. Via MiXCR, TCRdb re-called the 5' RACE reads, giving one row per CDR3 protein. The sample includes some 1,800,000 distinct CDR3 sequences, about 39% of them seen just once. The CDR3 is made up of 12 amino acids. Trimming shortened V by 2 bases and J by 6 bases, and 7 bases separated the two germline ends. The sequenced material came from blood. The clonotype was recovered from a human donor in good health. This rearrangement joins TRBV12-3 or TRBV12-4 to TRBJ1-2; D uncertain. CDR3 protein: CASSLTADGYTF. The CDR3 region has the DNA TGTGCCAGCAGTTTAACAGCAGATGGCTACACCTTC.